This TCR beta chain was recorded in a study of blood T cell repertoires in COVID-19. Turning to the study itself: The United States, Italy and Spain provided the acute and convalescent COVID-19 samples. Sources were T cells, B-cell-depleted T cells, or PBMCs; the material itself was cDNA or gDNA.

The CDR3 has 12 amino acids. V shed 6 bases and J shed 6 bases, with 11 bases lying between them. In the authors' methods: How many nucleated cells were present was estimated from reference gene primer amplification. Sequencing used immunoSEQ multiplex PCR; TCRdb keeps in-frame clones, though not all of them. V and J calls and clone size are those listed in that table; D and trimming were worked out from the DNA. The table has a few hundred thousand clones, 65% to 90% seen once; the top ten hold about 7%. This chain connects TRBV12-3 or TRBV12-4 to TRBJ1-2; no clear D. The sequence derives from a human donor in a cohort sampled during active COVID-19. Sequencing used peripheral blood. The CDR3 DNA follows: TGTGCCAGCAGCCTTGGGCCCGATGGCTACACCTTC. It translates to CASSLGPDGYTF.